One and the same sample provided the 14 T cell receptor beta chains below, sequenced in a study of cytomegalovirus exposure and HLA in healthy donors. The PCR contained 60 Vbeta and 13 Jbeta primers. Measured with immunoSEQ multiplex PCR; TCRdb has only the in-frame clones, and not every one. This sample yields under 150,000 clones, of which 80% to 90% are seen a single time; under 6% belongs to the top ten. Source material: PBMCs. These receptors originate from a woman between 40 and 55 years old in good health and CMV-seropositive.

With regard to this clone: The junction and the germline gene differ at one end; a read error may be behind it. The sample contains more than one DNA sequence encoding this CDR3. This chain joins TRBV10-1 and TRBJ2-5, with D hard to call. This CDR3 comprises 14 residues. Germline V gene sequence: CDR1 WNHNN, CDR2 SYGVQD (reference sequence). This CDR3 reads CASSESRPPETQYF. In DNA, the CDR3 is TGCGCTAGCAGTGAGTCGCGGCCGCCGGAGACCCAGTACTTC.

The CDR3 is CASSPVSGRYNEQFF. DNA for the CDR3: TGCGCCAGCAGCCCCGTTAGCGGGAGGTACAATGAGCAGTTCTTC. The gene calls are TRBV4-3 and TRBJ2-1; TRBD2 agrees at 10 bases. This CDR3 is built from 15 residues. Germline CDR1 and CDR2: LGHNA and YSLEER. With 4 bases clipped from V and 4 bases from J, the junction kept 4 bases outside the gene matches.

The CDR3: CASSLRGQSTNEKLFF. The CDR3 region has the DNA TGTGCCAGCAGTCTCAGAGGACAGTCAACTAATGAAAAACTGTTTTTT. The V and J genes are TRBV2 and TRBJ1-4, with D perhaps matching TRBD1 (6 bases). The germline V gene has CDR1 SNHLY and CDR2 FYNNEI. V dropped 5 bases and J dropped 0 bases, with 13 bases sitting between them. This CDR3 is built from 16 residues.

The rearrangement links TRBV27 to TRBJ1-4; D ambiguous. Trimming pared 6 bases from V and 3 bases from J, leaving 14 bases between. CDR3 size: 15 residues. Germline V gene data show CDR1 as MNHEY and CDR2 as SMNVEV (reference sequence). CDR3 amino acids: CASRVLPGANEKLFF. In DNA, the CDR3 is TGTGCCAGCAGGGTCCTACCCGGGGCTAATGAAAAACTGTTTTTT.

The CDR3 protein is CASSTGAQTSDYGYTF. The CDR3, as DNA: TGTGCCAGTAGTACAGGGGCTCAAACGTCAGACTATGGCTACACCTTC. V usage is TRBV19 and J usage is TRBJ1-2; TRBD1 might be the D (6 bases). Germline lookup yields CDR1 LNHDA and CDR2 SQIVND (reference sequence). V was cut by 4 bases and J by 3 bases, with 18 bases left in between. This CDR3 has 16 residues.

V is TRBV19 and J is TRBJ1-5, with a tentative D call TRBD1 (6 bases). The CDR3 consists of 16 residues. Trimming cost V 3 bases and J 4 bases, with 16 bases left between them. Germline V gene data show CDR1 as LNHDA and CDR2 as SQIVND (reference sequence). CDR3 in amino acids: CASSILGAPGNQPQHF. CDR3 nucleotides: TGTGCCAGTAGTATTTTGGGGGCCCCGGGGAATCAGCCCCAGCATTTT.

CDR3 protein: CASSLYRAGLGETQYF. The CDR3, as DNA: TGTGCCAGCAGTTTATACAGGGCAGGATTGGGGGAGACCCAGTACTTC. J is TRBJ2-5 and V is TRBV27, with TRBD1 as a possible D gene (6 bases). The germline V and J ends were trimmed by 1 base and 5 bases, with 17 bases remaining between them. This CDR3 contains 16 residues. Germline V gene lookup returns CDR1 MNHEY and CDR2 SMNVEV (reference sequence).

The chain couples TRBV6-1 to TRBJ1-1, with TRBD1 matching over 7 bases. CDR3 length: 13 residues. Germline V lookup: CDR1 MNHNS, CDR2 SASEGT. V gave up 6 bases and J gave up 5 bases; unmatched junction bases: 6. DNA of the CDR3: TGTGCCAGCAGGGAGGACAGGTGGACTGAAGCTTTCTTT. As protein: CASREDRWTEAFF.

This clone has a single count. The V call is TRBV7-2, the J call TRBJ2-1, with a possible D match to TRBD2 (6 bases). The CDR3 extends over 12 amino acids. The germline CDR1 and CDR2 sequences are SGHTA and FQGNSA. The germline V and J ends were trimmed by 4 bases and 16 bases, with 17 bases remaining between them. CDR3 in amino acids: CASSWRDPYGFF. The CDR3 DNA follows: TGTGCCAGCAGCTGGCGGGACCCCTATGGCTTCTTC.

Only a few counts were recorded for this clone. V gene TRBV21-1 combines with J gene TRBJ1-3; TRBD1 is the table's D call, not checked against the DNA. TRBV21-1 is shown as a pseudogene. CDR3 length: 17 residues. The CDR3 nucleotides read TGTGCCAGCAGCAAACATCGGACACTCTTAGCTGGAAACACCATATATTTT. Translated, it gives CASSKHRTLLAGNTIYF.

The V and J genes are TRBV23-1 and TRBJ1-1; weak D call: TRBD1 (5 bases). TRBV23-1 is an ORF; its function is uncertain. This CDR3 has 14 amino acids. V lost 2 bases to trimming and J lost 4 bases, with 11 bases between them. The CDR3 DNA reads as TGCGCCAGCAGTCAACAGGGAGGCGGCACTGAAGCTTTCTTT. Protein sequence: CASSQQGGGTEAFF.

J is TRBJ1-1 and V is TRBV28; no definite D call. This CDR3 comprises 16 residues. The V end lost 4 bases, the J end lost 0 bases, and 15 bases lay between the germline ends. CDR1 MDHEN and CDR2 SYDVKM come from the germline V gene. The chain's CDR3 is CASSSAAGGLNTEAFF. CDR3 nucleotides: TGTGCCAGCAGTTCCGCCGCCGGAGGGTTGAACACTGAAGCTTTCTTT.

The genes are TRBV7-3 and TRBJ1-2; TRBD1 matches at 11 bases. The CDR3 loop spans 15 amino acids. CDR1 is SGHTA and CDR2 is FQGTGA in the germline V gene. Germline trimming cut 5 bases from V and 3 bases from J; bases unmatched to any gene: 5. The CDR3: CASSPSGQGDYGYTF. The CDR3, as DNA: TGTGCCAGCAGCCCCTCGGGACAGGGGGACTATGGCTACACCTTC.

CDR3: CASSARDTGYGYTF. CDR3 nucleotide sequence: TGTGCCAGCAGCGCACGGGACACTGGATATGGCTACACCTTC. This sequence joins TRBV9 and TRBJ1-2, with a possible D match to TRBD1 (6 bases). From germline, CDR1 is SGDLS and CDR2 YYNGEE. Trimming stripped 3 bases from V and 5 bases from J, with 14 bases between. The CDR3 has 14 amino acids. Full variable domain (missing parts from reference TRBV9 and TRBJ1-2): DSGVTQTPKHLITATGQRVTLRCSPRSGDLSVYWYQQSLDQGLQFLIQYYNGEERAKGNILERFSAQQFPDLHSELNLSSLELGDSALYFCASSARDTGYGYTFGSGTRLTVV.